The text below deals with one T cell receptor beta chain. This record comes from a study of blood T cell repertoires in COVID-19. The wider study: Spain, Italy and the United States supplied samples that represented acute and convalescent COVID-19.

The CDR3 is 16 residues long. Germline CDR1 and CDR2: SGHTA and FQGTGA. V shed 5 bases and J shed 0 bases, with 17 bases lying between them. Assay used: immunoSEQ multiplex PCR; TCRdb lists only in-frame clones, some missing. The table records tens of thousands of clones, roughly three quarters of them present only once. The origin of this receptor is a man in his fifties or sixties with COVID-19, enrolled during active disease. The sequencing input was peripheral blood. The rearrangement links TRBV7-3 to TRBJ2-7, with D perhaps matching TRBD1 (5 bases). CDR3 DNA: TGTGCCAGCAGCAAAGGGGCCTCCTTGGACTCCTACGAGCAGTACTTC. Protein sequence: CASSKGASLDSYEQYF.